The clone carrying this TCR beta chain has at least ten counts. Unique molecular identifiers were used in preparing the TCRbeta library. One entry per CDR3 protein, called by TCRdb with MiXCR from the PCR reads. The sample holds a few hundred thousand distinct CDR3 sequences, under 13% seen once. This CDR3 is 13 amino acids long. V lost 9 bases to trimming and J lost 2 bases; unmatched junction nucleotides: 4. Germline lookup yields CDR1 MNHEY and CDR2 SMNVEV (reference sequence). This entry is derived from a study of T-cell reconstitution after alpha-beta-depleted transplantation in children. The source was PBMCs from the stem cell graft donor, collected from the stem cell graft. The source of this sequence is a human donor who donated a stem cell graft to a child with acute lymphoblastic leukemia. The chain employs TRBV27 and TRBJ1-5, with 7 bases aligning to TRBD1. CDR3 sequence: CASAGQGNQPQHF. The CDR3 DNA reads as TGTGCCAGTGCCGGACAGGGCAATCAGCCCCAGCATTTT.